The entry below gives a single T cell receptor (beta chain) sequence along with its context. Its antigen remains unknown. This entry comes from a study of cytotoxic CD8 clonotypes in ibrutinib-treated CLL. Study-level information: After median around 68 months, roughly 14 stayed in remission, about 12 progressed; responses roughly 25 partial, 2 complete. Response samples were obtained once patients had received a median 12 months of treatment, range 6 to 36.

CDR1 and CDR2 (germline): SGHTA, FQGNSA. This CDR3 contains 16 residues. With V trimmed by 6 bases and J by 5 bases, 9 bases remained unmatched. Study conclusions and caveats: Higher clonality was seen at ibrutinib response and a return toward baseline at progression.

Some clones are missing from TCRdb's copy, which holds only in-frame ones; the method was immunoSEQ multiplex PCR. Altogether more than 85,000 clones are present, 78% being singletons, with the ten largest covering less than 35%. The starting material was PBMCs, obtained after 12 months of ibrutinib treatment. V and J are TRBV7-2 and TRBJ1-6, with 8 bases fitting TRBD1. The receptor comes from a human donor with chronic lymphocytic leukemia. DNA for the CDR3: TGTGCCAGCAGACAAACCGGGACAGGCGATAATTCACCCCTCCACTTT. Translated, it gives CASRQTGTGDNSPLHF.